This T cell receptor (beta chain) is from a study of shared clonotypes between healthy human individuals. As for the study in general: Each donor had three CD4 naive, three CD4 memory, two CD8 naive and one CD8 memory plate. Points from the study as a whole: A handful of donors had roughly 5.2% of their naive CD4 clonotypes in common. In general, naive subsets displayed greater estimated richness than memory subsets did.

TCRdb's table, derived via immunoSEQ multiplex PCR, lists solely in-frame clones and lacks some. The repertoire holds 550,000 to 800,000 clones, with about 74% as singletons. Of note for this clone: Its target is not known.

CDR3 length: 15 residues. The V and J ends lost 6 bases and 6 bases respectively, with 18 bases between them. Germline lookup yields CDR1 MDHEN and CDR2 SYDVKM. Only Caucasian adults living in Nashville, Tennessee served as donors. Material for sequencing was memory CD4+ T cells sorted from blood. This sample's subset: CD45RA-negative fraction. This sequence originates from a woman in her 30s in good health. V usage is TRBV28 and J usage is TRBJ1-5; tentatively, D is TRBD1 (6 bases). This CDR3 is CASRRLQGRVQPQHF. In DNA, the CDR3 is TGTGCCAGCAGAAGACTTCAGGGGAGGGTTCAGCCCCAGCATTTT.